Described below is a single TCR beta chain sequence and its context. A universal primer site was incorporated via template switching, and the cDNA contained unique molecular identifiers. TCRdb passed the 5' RACE reads through MiXCR, listing each CDR3 protein once. The repertoire includes 400,000 to 500,000 distinct CDR3 sequences, roughly an eighth of them detected once, and 0.95% to 1% sits in the top ten. V was trimmed by 3 bases and J by 2 bases, leaving 9 bases between them. The CDR3 has 14 amino acids. Germline lookup yields CDR1 MDHEN and CDR2 SYDVKM. This record belongs to a study of identical twins. Separately, the same data were catalogued under a study of yellow fever vaccine responses in identical twins. From that second work: Among the twins, the vaccine T cell response reportedly seemed partly convergent and partly personalized.

The clonotype originates from a woman between 18 and 29 years old in good health. The sequenced sample was CD4+ T cells sorted from blood. This sequence joins TRBV28 and TRBJ2-3; tentatively, D is TRBD1 (5 bases). In DNA, the CDR3 is TGTGCCAGCAGTTTGCAGGGTTTCACAGATACGCAGTATTTT. Translating it yields CASSLQGFTDTQYF.